What follows are 20 T cell receptor beta chains derived from one specimen sequenced in a study of blood T cell repertoires in COVID-19. Sequencing was performed with immunoSEQ multiplex PCR; in TCRdb, only in-frame clones are kept and a portion is missing. The sample yields around 100,000 clones, about 90% seen once. The material sequenced was peripheral blood. The source of these receptors is a man under 40 in a cohort sampled during active COVID-19.

This chain links TRBV4-2 with TRBJ1-2; D gene uncertain. CDR1 and CDR2 from the germline V gene are LGHNA and YNFKEQ. CDR3 length equals 14 residues. V was trimmed by 4 bases and J by 6 bases, leaving 15 bases between them. The CDR3 DNA reads as TGTGCCAGCAGCCTTAACGAGGTGGAGGATGGCTACACCTTC. This encodes CASSLNEVEDGYTF.

The chain joins TRBV6-6 to TRBJ2-7; possible D gene TRBD2, 5 bases. The CDR3 totals 15 residues. Germline CDR1 MNHNY, CDR2 SVGAGI (reference sequence). Trimming shortened V by 0 bases and J by 6 bases, and 15 bases separated the two germline ends. Here the CDR3 DNA reads TGTGCCAGCAGTTACTCGGTGGGAGAAAAGATCGAGCAGTACTTC. Encoded protein: CASSYSVGEKIEQYF.

The V gene is TRBV11-3, the J gene TRBJ2-2; no reliable D call. The V gene's germline CDR1 is SGHNT and CDR2 YENEEA. CDR3 length: 15 residues. V lost 0 bases and J 7 bases, leaving 12 bases between the germline ends. DNA for the CDR3: TGTGCCAGCAGCTTAGATTTCGAGGCCGGCGGGGAGCTGTTTTTT. As protein: CASSLDFEAGGELFF. Full variable domain (rest looked up from reference TRBV11-3 and TRBJ2-2): EAGVVQSPRYKIIEKKQPVAFWCNPISGHNTLYWYLQNLGQGPELLIRYENEEAVDDSQLPKDRFSAERLKGVDSTLKIQPAELGDSAVYLCASSLDFEAGGELFFGEGSRLTVL.

This sequence joins TRBV6-6 and TRBJ1-2; D ambiguous. The CDR3 sequence is 15 residues long. The V end lost 2 bases, the J end lost 7 bases, and 17 bases lay between the germline ends. From germline, CDR1 is MNHNY and CDR2 SVGAGI (reference sequence). This CDR3 reads CASSYTDSPSGGYTF. The CDR3 nucleotides read TGTGCCAGCAGTTACACGGACTCACCCTCGGGTGGCTACACCTTC.

The gene calls are TRBV19 and TRBJ1-1; TRBD1 is a possible D gene (5 bases). The germline V and J ends were trimmed by 8 bases and 6 bases, with 10 bases remaining between them. CDR1 LNHDA and CDR2 SQIVND come from the germline V gene (reference sequence). The CDR3 spans 11 residues. CDR3 protein: CASGARAEAFF. As DNA, the CDR3 is TGTGCCAGTGGGGCTCGGGCTGAAGCTTTCTTT.

This sequence joins TRBV30 and TRBJ1-1, with TRBD1 as a possible D gene (6 bases). The germline V gene has CDR1 GTSNPN and CDR2 SVGIG (reference sequence). Trimming shortened V by 5 bases and J by 4 bases, and 20 bases separated the two germline ends. The CDR3 totals 15 residues. CDR3 sequence: CAWEYSGVVGTEAFF. Here the CDR3 DNA reads TGTGCCTGGGAATATTCAGGGGTTGTGGGCACTGAAGCTTTCTTT. The complete variable domain, with remaining parts taken from reference TRBV30 and TRBJ1-1, reads SQTIHQWPATLVQPVGSPLSLECTVEGTSNPNLYWYRQAAGRGLQLLFYSVGIGQISSEVPQNLSASRPQDRQFILSSKKLLLSDSGFYLCAWEYSGVVGTEAFFGQGTRLTVV.

The rearrangement links TRBV6-4 to TRBJ2-1, with TRBD1 matching over 7 bases. The germline gives CDR1 MRHNA, CDR2 SNTAGT. The CDR3 contains 15 residues. V trimming: 5 bases; J trimming: 0 bases; junction bases outside the gene matches: 4. This CDR3 is CASSSAGGSYNEQFF. As DNA, the CDR3 is TGTGCCAGCAGTTCGGCAGGGGGCTCCTACAATGAGCAGTTCTTC.

The rearrangement links TRBV7-2 to TRBJ2-7, with 7 bases matching TRBD1. Germline CDR1 is SGHTA and CDR2 is FQGNSA. Germline trimming cut 5 bases from V and 0 bases from J; bases unmatched to any gene: 10. There are 16 residues in the CDR3. The CDR3 sequence is CASSAGGQSSSYEQYF. The CDR3 DNA reads as TGTGCCAGCAGCGCAGGGGGACAGTCGAGCTCCTACGAGCAGTACTTC.

The chain is built from TRBV12-3 or TRBV12-4 and TRBJ2-1; 7 nucleotides match TRBD1. CDR3 length: 13 residues. V shed 4 bases and J 10 bases; nucleotides not matched to a gene: 7. This chain's CDR3 is CASSWTGFIEQFF. For the CDR3, the DNA is TGTGCCAGCAGTTGGACAGGCTTTATAGAGCAGTTCTTC.

V is TRBV19 and J is TRBJ2-4; unclear D gene. V was pared by 1 base and J by 0 bases, with 4 bases between. Germline assignment: CDR1 LNHDA and CDR2 SQIVND (reference sequence). This CDR3 is 14 amino acids long. The CDR3 protein is CASSIGGAKNIQYF. The CDR3, as DNA: TGTGCCAGTAGTATAGGCGGAGCCAAAAACATTCAGTACTTC.

The J gene is TRBJ2-3, the V gene TRBV27; TRBD2 matches 14 bases. Trimming cost V 0 bases and J 1 base; bases outside gene matches: 6. This CDR3 region has 19 residues. Germline V gene sequence: CDR1 MNHEY, CDR2 SMNVEV (reference sequence). CDR3 DNA: TGTGCCAGCAGTTTATCTGGGACTAGCGGGGGCTGGGGCACAGATACGCAGTATTTT. This encodes CASSLSGTSGGWGTDTQYF.

The rearrangement uses TRBV5-6 and TRBJ2-7; 11 bases are shared with TRBD1. V was pared by 0 bases and J by 6 bases, with 8 bases of the junction left unmatched. The CDR3 covers 16 residues. Germline CDR1 reads SGHDT; CDR2 reads YYEEEE. Here the CDR3 DNA reads TGTGCCAGCAGCTTGGATCTTGGACAGGGGGCGTCCGAGCAGTACTTC. Its protein is CASSLDLGQGASEQYF.

Notes on this clone: The sample carries other DNA sequences with the same CDR3. The rearrangement joins TRBV6-4 to TRBJ2-1; 8 bases fit TRBD2. Trimming removed 6 bases from V and 10 bases from J; junction bases left unmatched: 2. Germline V CDR1 and CDR2: MRHNA, SNTAGT. The CDR3 sequence is 11 residues long. The CDR3 DNA reads as TGTGCCAGCAGCCGCGGGGGGGAGCAGTTCTTC. Amino acids: CASSRGGEQFF.

This chain connects TRBV6-6 to TRBJ1-2; 7 bases fit TRBD1. The CDR3 is made up of 15 amino acids. Germline assignment: CDR1 MNHNY and CDR2 SVGAGI (reference sequence). The V gene end was trimmed by 2 bases and the J gene end by 4 bases; junction bases not matched to a gene: 7. For the CDR3, the DNA is TGTGCCAGCAGTTACGCCCGGGACAGCCTCTATGGCTACACCTTC. Its protein product is CASSYARDSLYGYTF.

This sequence joins TRBV3-1 (or the pseudogene TRBV3-2) and TRBJ2-7; perhaps TRBD1 as D (6 bases). Germline V lookup: CDR1 LGHDT, CDR2 YNNKEL (reference sequence). V lost 2 bases to trimming and J lost 3 bases, with 14 bases between them. This CDR3 has 15 residues. CDR3 DNA sequence: TGTGCCAGCAGCCAAAGTACAGGGAGCCTCTACGAGCAGTACTTC. Its translation is CASSQSTGSLYEQYF.

The chain combines TRBV27 with TRBJ1-1; D perhaps matches TRBD1 (5 bases). The CDR3 covers 14 residues. V was pared by 1 base and J by 4 bases, with 10 bases between. Per the germline V gene, CDR1 is MNHEY and CDR2 is SMNVEV (reference sequence). The CDR3 loop is CASSLWGGSTEAFF. Here the CDR3 DNA reads TGTGCCAGCAGTTTATGGGGGGGTAGCACTGAAGCTTTCTTT.

For the CDR3, the DNA is TGTGCCAGCAGCTCCACCCGGGACACAGGCTATGGCTACACCTTC. Its translation is CASSSTRDTGYGYTF. The chain is built from TRBV5-6 and TRBJ1-2; possibly TRBD1 for D (6 bases). The CDR3 runs to 15 residues. CDR1 and CDR2 (germline): SGHDT, YYEEEE. The V gene lost 3 bases and the J gene lost 4 bases, with 16 bases spanning the gap.

The gene calls are TRBV19 and TRBJ1-1; a weak D match, TRBD1 (6 bases). The CDR3 loop spans 17 amino acids. Looked up from germline, CDR1 is LNHDA and CDR2 is SQIVND (reference sequence). Trimming cost V 0 bases and J 1 base, with 15 bases left between them. The CDR3 region has the DNA TGTGCCAGTAGTATAGATGGGCTTGGACAGAGGAACACTGAAGCTTTCTTT. Its protein product is CASSIDGLGQRNTEAFF.

The CDR3 sequence: CASSLEASPNTGELFF. The CDR3 DNA sequence: TGTGCCAGCAGCTTGGAGGCTAGCCCGAACACCGGGGAGCTGTTTTTT. The V and J genes are TRBV5-4 and TRBJ2-2; D perhaps matches TRBD2 (5 bases). The CDR3 covers 16 residues. V was clipped by 0 bases and J by 0 bases, with 9 bases between them. Germline V gene lookup returns CDR1 SGHNT and CDR2 YYREEE (reference sequence). Variable domain in full (rest from reference TRBV5-4 and TRBJ2-2): ETGVTQSPTHLIKTRGQQVTLRCSSQSGHNTVSWYQQALGQGPQFIFQYYREEENGRGNFPPRFSGLQFPNYSSELNVNALELDDSALYLCASSLEASPNTGELFFGEGSRLTVL.

In this sample, this clone turned up once. Sequence at one end of the junction differs from germline and may be a read error. The rearrangement uses TRBV28 and TRBJ2-3; a possible D gene is TRBD2 (5 bases). The CDR3 extends over 17 amino acids. Germline-derived CDR1 and CDR2 are MDHEN and SYDVKM. This CDR3 is CASKGLPSARSRIPQDF. CDR3 bases: TGTGCCAGCAAAGGACTCCCCTCAGCCCGCTCCCGGATCCCCCAGGATTTT.